This TCR beta chain was observed in a study of T cells in Graves' hyperthyroidism and ophthalmopathy. The TCR beta CDR3 regions underwent amplification using RNA transcripts as the source. First-round RT-PCR with HTBI primers amplified the TCR CDR3 region. TCRdb processed the multiplex PCR reads anew with MiXCR; each CDR3 protein has one entry. Of about 640,000 distinct CDR3 sequences in the sample, roughly 20% were seen once. This clonotype has a count of ten or more. Sequenced material: blood. This clonotype originated in a young man with Graves' ophthalmopathy.

The CDR3 loop reads CASSTGENTEAFF. In DNA form, the CDR3 reads TGTGCCAGTTCGACAGGGGAGAACACTGAAGCTTTCTTT. The J gene is TRBJ1-1, the V gene TRBV19, with TRBD1 matching 8 bases. CDR1 LNHDA and CDR2 SQIVND come from the germline V gene (reference sequence). Unmatched junction bases numbered 3, after V lost 8 bases and J lost 1 base. The CDR3 sequence is 13 residues long.